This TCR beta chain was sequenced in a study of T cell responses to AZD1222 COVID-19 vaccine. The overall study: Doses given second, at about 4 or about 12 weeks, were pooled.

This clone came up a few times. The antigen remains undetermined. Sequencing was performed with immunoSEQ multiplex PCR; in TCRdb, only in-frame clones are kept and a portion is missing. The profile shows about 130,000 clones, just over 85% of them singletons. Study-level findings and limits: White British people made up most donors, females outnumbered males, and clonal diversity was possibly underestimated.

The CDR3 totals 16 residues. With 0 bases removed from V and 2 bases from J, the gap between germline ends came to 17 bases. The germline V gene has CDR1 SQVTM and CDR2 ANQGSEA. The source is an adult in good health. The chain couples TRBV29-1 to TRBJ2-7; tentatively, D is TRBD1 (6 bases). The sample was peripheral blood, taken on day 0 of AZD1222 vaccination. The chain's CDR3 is CSVEEKVWKGAYEQYF. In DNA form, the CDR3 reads TGCAGCGTTGAAGAAAAGGTGTGGAAGGGGGCCTACGAGCAGTACTTC.